This T cell receptor beta chain originates from a study of blood T cell repertoires in COVID-19. Clones were read by immunoSEQ multiplex PCR, and TCRdb kept only the in-frame ones, dropping some. The top ten clones hold 0.94% of a sample with about 250,000 clones, around 86% of them seen once. CDR3 length: 17 amino acids. Germline V gene sequence: CDR1 LNHDA, CDR2 SQIVND (reference sequence). J gave up 5 bases and V 7 bases, and 17 bases lay outside the gene matches. The specimen was peripheral blood. This receptor was taken from a woman in her 40s who had recovered from COVID-19. This chain links TRBV19 with TRBJ2-5; TRBD1 matches at 9 bases. CDR3 nucleotide sequence: TGTGCCAGTACCCTGACCGCCCACCGGACAGGGGTCGAGACCCAGTACTTC. Amino acid sequence: CASTLTAHRTGVETQYF.